The 15 T cell receptor beta chains below all came from one sample that was sequenced in a study of blood T cells in healthy people across ages. Sample-barcoded 5' priming and a J-beta primer mix drove a second PCR of about 6 to 12 cycles. MiXCR was run by TCRdb on the 5' RACE reads, yielding one entry per CDR3 protein. The sample holds 1.5 million to 2 million distinct CDR3 sequences, 28% seen once. Sequences were obtained from blood. The receptors were gathered from a woman aged 30 to 39 in good health.

As to this clonotype: The junction shows a germline mismatch at one end, possibly a read error. The chain uses TRBV5-5 and TRBJ2-7, with 7 positions matching TRBD1. Germline V CDR1 and CDR2: SGHKS, YYEKEE (reference sequence). The CDR3 spans 14 residues. The CDR3 sequence: CASSLVGQTYEEYF. DNA for the CDR3: TGTGCCAGCAGCTTGGTGGGACAGACCTACGAGGAGTACTTC.

This clonotype was found a few times. The chain recombines TRBV15 with TRBJ2-1, with 9 positions matching TRBD1. The V and J ends lost 4 bases and 13 bases, in that order; junction bases with no gene match: 11. This CDR3 comprises 14 residues. Per germline, CDR1 LNHNV and CDR2 YYDKDF (reference sequence). The CDR3 reads CATSKYRGPETQFF. Here the CDR3 DNA reads TGTGCCACCAGCAAATACAGGGGGCCGGAGACCCAGTTCTTC.

A remark on this clonotype: A much larger clone differs from this one at a single base, so this may be a read error. V and J are TRBV9 and TRBJ2-3; tentative D call: TRBD2 (7 bases). The V and J ends lost 1 base and 6 bases respectively, with 15 bases between them. The CDR3 covers 15 residues. Germline V CDR1 and CDR2: SGDLS, YYNGEE. CDR3 loop: CASSVMGGRADTQYF. The CDR3 DNA reads TGTGCCAGCAGCGTAATGGGGGGGCGGGCGGATACGCAGTATTTT.

Many counts were recorded for this clonotype. V usage is TRBV4-3 and J usage is TRBJ2-4; 12 bases map to TRBD2. This CDR3 spans 17 amino acids. Germline V gives CDR1 LGHNA, CDR2 YSLEER. Trimming took 1 base from V and 13 from J; bases not matched to a gene: 14. CDR3 loop: CASSQGNSASGRGEQYF. The CDR3 DNA reads TGCGCCAGCAGCCAAGGCAATTCGGCTAGCGGGAGGGGAGAGCAGTACTTC.

This chain joins TRBV11-2 and TRBJ2-3, with D perhaps matching TRBD2 (6 bases). Per the germline V gene, CDR1 is SGHAT and CDR2 is FQNNGV. The CDR3 is 14 amino acids. The V end lost 8 bases, the J end lost 6 bases, and 18 bases lay between the germline ends. The CDR3 DNA reads TGTGCCAGCCATGAGGACTCCCGGGGGGATACGCAGTATTTT. Translation: CASHEDSRGDTQYF. Together with reference TRBV11-2 and TRBJ2-3, the CDR3 gives the full variable domain: EAGVAQSPRYKIIEKRQSVAFWCNPISGHATLYWYQQILGQGPKLLIQFQNNGVVDDSQLPKDRFSAERLKGVDSTLKIQPAKLEDSAVYLCASHEDSRGDTQYFGPGTRLTVL.

The chain carries TRBV7-9 and TRBJ2-1; D ambiguous. With 4 bases removed from V and 14 bases from J, the gap between germline ends came to 15 bases. The CDR3 loop spans 12 amino acids. The germline V gene has CDR1 SEHNR and CDR2 FQNEAQ (reference sequence). CDR3 in amino acids: CASSSSEGKEFF. CDR3 sequence (DNA): TGTGCCAGCAGCTCCAGCGAAGGAAAGGAGTTCTTC. The variable domain in full, completed from reference TRBV7-9 and TRBJ2-1, reads DTGVSQNPRHKITKRGQNVTFRCDPISEHNRLYWYRQTLGQGPEFLTYFQNEAQLEKSRLLSDRFSAERPKGSFSTLEIQRTEQGDSAMYLCASSSSEGKEFFGPGTRLTVL.

Concerning this clonotype itself: With a much larger clone just one base away, this may be a read error. The chain uses TRBV5-4 and TRBJ2-3, with a weak D call TRBD2 (6 bases). This CDR3 has 15 residues. V lost 4 bases and J lost 1, with 13 bases in between. The germline gives CDR1 SGHNT, CDR2 YYREEE (reference sequence). CDR3 sequence (DNA): TGTGCCAGCAGCCAGCAGGGACTCGGCACAGATACGCAGTATTTT. It is translated as CASSQQGLGTDTQYF.

This clonotype was picked up a small number of times. This chain joins TRBV20-1 and TRBJ2-1; 8 positions match TRBD2. The CDR3 is 16 residues long. V lost 4 bases, J lost 2 bases, and 10 bases stayed unmatched. Per germline, CDR1 DFQATT and CDR2 SNEGSKA (reference sequence). The CDR3 region has the DNA TGCAGTGCTAACGGGAGGGCCGGGGCGACCTACAATGAGCAGTTCTTC. Amino acids: CSANGRAGATYNEQFF.

This clonotype was picked up a small number of times. This chain links TRBV5-1 with TRBJ2-1; 8 bases are shared with TRBD1. The CDR3 loop spans 12 amino acids. From germline, CDR1 is SGHRS and CDR2 YFSETQ. V lost 5 bases, J lost 9 bases, and 4 bases stayed unmatched. CDR3 sequence reads: CASRKDRGEQFF. The DNA for the CDR3 is TGCGCCAGCAGGAAAGACAGGGGTGAGCAGTTCTTC.

The rearrangement links TRBV18 to TRBJ1-4, with D hard to call. Germline V CDR1 and CDR2: KGHSH, LQKENI. V was pared by 5 bases and J by 4 bases, with 5 bases between. CDR3 length: 12 residues. The CDR3 loop is CASSAVNEKLFF. The DNA of the CDR3 is TGTGCCAGCTCAGCCGTTAATGAAAAACTGTTTTTT.

In regard to this clonotype: A much larger clone differs from this one at a single base, so this may be a read error. This chain links TRBV7-9 with TRBJ2-1, with a tentative D call TRBD2 (5 bases). The closer fit of TRBJ2-7 to the DNA end suggests the J call may be wrong. CDR3 length: 15 amino acids. Germline V gives CDR1 SEHNR, CDR2 FQNEAQ (reference sequence). In nucleotides, the CDR3 is TGTGCCAGCAGCCCGACCCCGGCGGGCTACAATGAGCAGTACTTC. The encoded protein is CASSPTPAGYNEQYF.

The chain is built from TRBV5-1 and TRBJ2-1; TRBD1 aligns across 11 bases. CDR1 and CDR2 (germline): SGHRS, YFSETQ. The CDR3 contains 17 residues. V trimming: 4 bases; J trimming: 6 bases; junction bases outside the gene matches: 12. The CDR3 protein is CASSPGARDRGVNEQFF. CDR3 nucleotide sequence: TGCGCCAGCAGCCCGGGGGCCCGGGACAGGGGGGTCAATGAGCAGTTCTTC.

Of note for this clonotype: An end of the junction does not agree with germline; a read error may underlie this. The genes are TRBV10-3 and TRBJ2-1, with 8 nucleotides matching TRBD2. The CDR3 has 17 amino acids. Germline values: CDR1 ENHRY, CDR2 SYGVKD. CDR3 sequence (DNA): TGTGCCTTCAGTCTAGGGAGGGTAAGCGGGAGTGGGGATGAGCAGTTCTTC. This encodes CAFSLGRVSGSGDEQFF.

The table lists this clonotype with a few counts. J is TRBJ2-1 and V is TRBV15, with TRBD2 matching 9 bases. The germline gives CDR1 LNHNV, CDR2 YYDKDF (reference sequence). The length of the CDR3 is 17 residues. V lost 3 bases and J lost 3; bases outside the gene matches: 9. The CDR3 coding sequence is TGTGCCACCAGCAGCGCCTTCTATAGCGGGGGCTACAATGAGCAGTTCTTC. Its translation is CATSSAFYSGGYNEQFF.

In regard to this clonotype: This may arise from a read error, as a much more abundant clone is one base away. The rearrangement links TRBV12-5 to TRBJ2-1; the D is unclear. Looked up from germline, CDR1 is LGHNT and CDR2 is FRNRAP. V was trimmed by 9 bases and J by 5 bases, leaving 11 bases between them. The CDR3 loop spans 12 amino acids. The CDR3 DNA is TGTGCTAGGGGCAGAGACGACAATGAGCAGTTCTTC. It is translated as CARGRDDNEQFF.